This T cell receptor beta chain derives from a study of shared clonotypes between healthy human individuals (dated by TCRdb to 2019 to 2021). Broadly, across the study: Two women and a few men aged 18 to 49 years were included in the cohort. The study deeply sequenced blood TCR repertoires of about 5 healthy adults to estimate repertoire size and the extent of clonotype sharing between individuals. For each donor, three plates each were used for CD4 naive and CD4 memory, two plates were used for CD8 naive, and one plate was used for CD8 memory. Different laboratories and diverse techniques were used to prepare libraries and sequence TCR repertoires, to increase sequencing depth and limit assay-specific biases. Each donor's leukapheresis produced roughly between roughly 0.85 and 9.5 billion PBMCs.

CDR1 and CDR2, looked up from the germline V gene, are MDHEN and SYDVKM. V is pared back by 5 bases and J by 1 base, with 18 bases lying between the germline termini. There are 17 amino acids in the CDR3, from cysteine to phenylalanine inclusive. Only the CDR3 region is kept as DNA, spanning 51 bases read in frame from base 1. The donors were healthy, HIV-negative adults who had no recently reported acute infections or vaccinations. All donors were Caucasian adults living in Nashville, Tennessee, USA. Magnetic negative selection was used to enrich CD4+ T cells, after which naive cells were positively selected on CD45RA and the negative fraction became the memory subset. Blood was collected by leukapheresis, and PBMCs were isolated by Ficoll-Histopaque density gradient centrifugation and then cryopreserved in liquid nitrogen vapor phase. Purity and quantity of every magnetically sorted T cell population were checked by analytical flow cytometry. From each sorted fraction, genomic DNA was isolated and quantified by UV absorbance on a Nanodrop 2000c.

Comment on this clone: Its antigen is unknown. Within one base of it there is no much larger clone, and no base qualities were kept.

TCR CDR3 regions were amplified from genomic DNA by multiplex PCR using the deep immunoSEQ assay. Extracted genomic DNA from each cell subset was distributed evenly across all wells of several immunoSEQ 96-well plates, and each plate was treated as a replicate. For sorted subsets, about 200 ng genomic DNA, equal to about 30,000 T cell genomes, was loaded into each replicate PCR. Purified libraries were quantified with a Qubit 3.0 fluorometer, sized on a Bioanalyzer 2100, and re-quantified with the KAPA Library Quantification kit. A separate single-read 150-cycle Illumina NextSeq 550 flow cell was used to sequence each immunoSEQ 96-well plate. In the authors' own workflow: Because the immunoSEQ output included only junctional sequences and no quality scores, the filtering could not be the same as the filtering used for full-length reads. Sequences were annotated with PyIR, a Python wrapper for IgBLAST v1.9, using IMGT germline references to assign V/J genes and CDR3. Reads were filtered out if the reads had weak V/J assignments (E-value above 1e-6), no CDR3, stop codons, out-of-frame junctions, or ambiguous translated residues. V3J clonotypes were defined as sequences sharing the same inferred V gene, J gene, and CDR3 amino acid sequence. The percentage overlap between two repertoires was calculated by dividing the number of shared unique clonotypes by the size of the smaller repertoire. Richness of each repertoire was evaluated using RTK rarefaction, the Chao1 estimator, and Recon v2.1 estimates of unobserved clonotypes. For all TCRbeta clonotypes obtained by the gDNA method from a few donors, generation probabilities were computed with OLGA. Imported from immuneACCESS, the table was reduced by TCRdb to in-frame sequences with V and J called. These copies leave out some clones; in studies compared against another copy, an unresolved V gene accounts for under half, and the cause of the remainder is not known. V, J and clone size were drawn from that table, and D and trimming were deduced from the DNA. This sample comprises some 2.3 million clones, more than 80% of them detected only once. The ten largest make up 0.35% to 0.5% of the sample.

The paper's findings and limits, for the study overall: Higher generation probabilities were observed for clonotypes shared by all four sorted-subset donors than for non-shared clonotypes. Estimated clonotype richness was generally larger for naive than for memory subsets. Pairwise subsampling indicated that sequencing depth was expected to affect the degree of clonotype sharing among donors. When a few donors were compared, the shared fraction of clonotypes was 5% to 6.5% for naive CD4, 3.5% to 4% for naive CD8, 2.3% for memory CD4, and 0.4% for memory CD8. Because the study included only a small number of donors, the genetic and exposure-history diversity represented was limited. Only blood was sampled, and tissue TCR repertoires likely differ from those in blood. Incomplete sequencing was indicated by rarefaction of sorted-subset datasets, despite the large sequencing depth.

The V and J genes are TRBV28 and TRBJ2-4; the D gene is possibly TRBD1, with 6 bases matching. The material sequenced was naive CD4+ T cells from PBMCs. Interpreted using the paper, the cell subset or site label stands for: CD45RA+ positively selected. The clonotype comes from a man aged 18 to 29 in good health. Some clones in this sample may be carry-over from other donors' samples. The CDR3 has the sequence CASSATQGSLAKNIQYF. The sequence in DNA is TGTGCCAGCAGTGCGACACAGGGCAGTCTGGCCAAAAACATTCAGTACTTC.